The 22 T cell receptor beta chains below all came from one sample that was sequenced in a study of response to subunit inactivated influenza vaccine. TCRdb re-derived calls from the RT-PCR reads in MiXCR, one entry per CDR3 protein. The table lists a few hundred thousand distinct CDR3 sequences, roughly 9.8% of them singletons. Specimen: PBMCs from blood, collected roughly 47 days after vaccination. These receptor sequences come from a man aged 45-65 years who received an inactivated influenza vaccine.

This clonotype was counted many times. The gene calls are TRBV6-5 and TRBJ2-3, with 7 bases matching TRBD1. V lost 2 bases, J lost 5 bases, and 13 bases stayed unmatched. Looked up from germline, CDR1 is MNHEY and CDR2 is SVGAGI. The CDR3 contains 17 residues. The CDR3 coding sequence is TGTGCCAGCAGTTACCGTTTTACCGACAGGGTCAGAGATACGCAGTATTTT. This encodes CASSYRFTDRVRDTQYF.

A few counts support this clonotype. The V gene is TRBV5-1, the J gene TRBJ2-7; 7 bases agree with TRBD1. The ends lost 4 bases at V and 2 bases at J; junction bases unmatched: 9. The CDR3 covers 15 residues. Germline V lookup: CDR1 SGHRS, CDR2 YFSETQ. The CDR3 nucleotides are TGCGCCAGCAGCGCACTGCCGGGACAGACCTACGAGCAGTACTTC. Encoded protein: CASSALPGQTYEQYF. Full variable domain (remainder filled in from reference TRBV5-1 and TRBJ2-7): KAGVTQTPRYLIKTRGQQVTLSCSPISGHRSVSWYQQTPGQGLQFLFEYFSETQRNKGNFPGRFSGRQFSNSRSEMNVSTLELGDSALYLCASSALPGQTYEQYFGPGTRLTVT.

This chain uses TRBV18 with TRBJ1-2, with TRBD1 matching 9 bases. Germline values: CDR1 KGHSH, CDR2 LQKENI. The trim removed 3 bases at V and 5 bases at J, leaving 4 bases unmatched. This CDR3 is 14 amino acids long. CDR3 region: CASSPIGTGYGYTF. CDR3 coding DNA: TGTGCCAGCTCACCTATCGGGACAGGGTATGGCTACACCTTC.

The rearrangement joins TRBV4-1 to TRBJ2-1, with TRBD2 matching 12 bases. The V gene's germline CDR1 is MGHRA and CDR2 YSYEKL. J was trimmed by 5 bases and V by 6 bases; bases with no gene match: 8. This CDR3 has 16 amino acids. For the CDR3, the DNA is TGCGCCAGCAGTCCTCCGACTAGCGGGAGAAACAATGAGCAGTTCTTC. It specifies CASSPPTSGRNNEQFF.

The V gene is TRBV11-2, the J gene TRBJ2-7; 7 bases align to TRBD1. V shed 8 bases, J shed 6 bases, and the junction held 7 bases outside the gene matches. Germline CDR1 reads SGHAT; CDR2 reads FQNNGV. The CDR3 contains 12 residues. The CDR3 DNA sequence: TGTGCCAGCGGGGTACAGGGGTTCGAGCAGTACTTC. Its translation is CASGVQGFEQYF. Drawing the rest from reference TRBV11-2 and TRBJ2-7, the complete variable domain is EAGVAQSPRYKIIEKRQSVAFWCNPISGHATLYWYQQILGQGPKLLIQFQNNGVVDDSQLPKDRFSAERLKGVDSTLKIQPAKLEDSAVYLCASGVQGFEQYFGPGTRLTVT.

This clonotype was detected a few times. The rearrangement uses TRBV6-5 and TRBJ2-7; D may be TRBD2 (6 bases). V dropped 0 bases and J dropped 0 bases, with 12 bases sitting between them. This CDR3 spans 16 amino acids. CDR1 and CDR2 from the germline V gene are MNHEY and SVGAGI. The CDR3 DNA reads as TGTGCCAGCAGTTACTCGGGACTGATGAGCTCCTACGAGCAGTACTTC. Its protein is CASSYSGLMSSYEQYF.

The chain links TRBV5-6 to TRBJ1-3; D gene unclear. V was shortened by 3 bases and J by 1 base, with 17 bases between the two germline ends. The CDR3 runs 17 residues. Germline loops: CDR1 SGHDT, CDR2 YYEEEE. CDR3 region: CASSSSRKQWSGNTIYF. For the CDR3, the DNA is TGTGCCAGCAGCTCCTCTCGGAAGCAGTGGTCTGGAAACACCATATATTTT.

This clonotype was seen repeatedly, ten times or more. This rearrangement joins TRBV6-5 to TRBJ2-1, with D maybe TRBD2 (7 bases). Trimming removed 1 base at V and 7 bases at J, with 14 bases between. The CDR3 loop spans 15 amino acids. Germline lookup yields CDR1 MNHEY and CDR2 SVGAGI. The CDR3 loop is CASSYLGGGGNEQFF. The DNA for the CDR3 is TGTGCCAGCAGTTACTTGGGAGGGGGGGGTAATGAGCAGTTCTTC.

The chain links TRBV4-3 to TRBJ2-7; 9 bases fit TRBD2. With 3 bases clipped from V and 7 bases from J, the junction kept 7 bases outside the gene matches. Per germline, CDR1 LGHNA and CDR2 YSLEER. The CDR3 runs 14 residues. The CDR3: CASSHGTSRSEQYF. DNA for the CDR3: TGCGCCAGCAGCCACGGGACTAGCCGGTCGGAGCAGTACTTC.

The table lists this clonotype with many counts. The CDR3 region has the DNA TGTGCCATCAGTGAGTCGGAAGGCTACACCTTC. This translates into CAISESEGYTF. This chain uses TRBV10-3 with TRBJ1-2; no reliable D call. Trimming removed 0 bases at V and 8 bases at J, with 4 bases between. Germline loops: CDR1 ENHRY, CDR2 SYGVKD. The CDR3 consists of 11 residues.

The V call is TRBV12-3 or TRBV12-4, the J call TRBJ2-5; no reliable D call. The V end was cut by 6 bases, the J end by 5 bases, with 16 bases between. CDR3 length: 14 amino acids. The CDR3 DNA follows: TGTGCCAGCAGCCATAGGACCAGCACGGAGACCCAGTACTTC. It is translated as CASSHRTSTETQYF.

With respect to this clonotype: A much larger clonotype is one base distant, so this may be a read error. The V and J genes are TRBV6-2 or TRBV6-3 and TRBJ2-1; TRBD2 agrees at 9 bases. With 2 bases clipped from V and 5 bases from J, the junction kept 13 bases outside the gene matches. The CDR3 is 18 residues long. The germline V gene has CDR1 MNHEY and CDR2 SVGEGT. CDR3 DNA: TGTGCCAGCAGTTACGGACTGGGTAGCGGGAGTTCGAACAATGAGCAGTTCTTC. It is translated as CASSYGLGSGSSNNEQFF.

This clonotype occurred a few times. This rearrangement joins TRBV3-1 to TRBJ1-1, with D possibly matching TRBD1 (5 bases). V was clipped by 1 base and J by 0 bases, with 12 bases between them. There are 16 residues in the CDR3. Germline V lookup: CDR1 LGHDT, CDR2 YNNKEL (reference sequence). CDR3 loop: CASSQGGSGMNTEAFF. CDR3 DNA: TGTGCCAGCAGCCAAGGGGGGTCCGGGATGAACACTGAAGCTTTCTTT.

The chain carries TRBV12-3 or TRBV12-4 and TRBJ2-6, with TRBD2 as a possible D gene (5 bases). CDR3 length: 17 residues. Trimming took 1 base from V and 0 from J, leaving 10 bases between them. The CDR3 DNA reads as TGTGCCAGCAGTTTAGTTCCGGGGAGCTCTGGGGCCAACGTCCTGACTTTC. Its translation is CASSLVPGSSGANVLTF.

This clonotype was picked up a small number of times. This sequence joins TRBV4-3 and TRBJ1-4, with D hard to call. CDR1 and CDR2 from the germline V gene are LGHNA and YSLEER. The CDR3 spans 14 residues. Trimming removed 0 bases from V and 8 bases from J, with 10 bases in between. The chain's CDR3 is CASSQEPSREKLFF. The CDR3 nucleotides are TGCGCCAGCAGCCAAGAGCCCTCTAGGGAAAAACTGTTTTTT.

This clonotype was seen only a few times. The CDR3 is CAISESDSLSEQYF. The CDR3, as DNA: TGTGCCATCAGTGAGTCGGACAGCCTTTCCGAGCAGTACTTC. The genes are TRBV10-3 and TRBJ2-7; weak D call: TRBD1 (6 bases). This CDR3 region has 14 residues. Germline CDR1 reads ENHRY; CDR2 reads SYGVKD. Trimming cost V 0 bases and J 6 bases, with 12 bases left between them.

This clonotype has ten or more counts. The chain couples TRBV10-3 to TRBJ2-4; D may correspond to TRBD1 or TRBD2 (5 bases each). Trimming shortened V by 3 bases and J by 6 bases, and 9 bases separated the two germline ends. Germline loops: CDR1 ENHRY, CDR2 SYGVKD. The CDR3 totals 13 residues. DNA of the CDR3: TGTGCCATCAGTGACGGGGCAACAAACATTCAGTACTTC. Translating gives CAISDGATNIQYF.

This clonotype was recorded a few times. The chain uses TRBV29-1 and TRBJ2-7; D not resolved. V was cut by 6 bases and J by 6 bases, with 21 bases left in between. Germline V gene sequence: CDR1 SQVTM, CDR2 ANQGSEA. CDR3 length: 14 residues. The DNA for the CDR3 is TGCAGCGTGGCGGTTGGCCAGGCGGAATCCGAGCAGTACTTC. It encodes CSVAVGQAESEQYF.

V and J are TRBV27 and TRBJ1-1; maybe TRBD1 (5 bases). Germline V gene data show CDR1 as MNHEY and CDR2 as SMNVEV (reference sequence). CDR3 length: 15 amino acids. V lost 5 bases and J lost 1, with 14 bases in between. For the CDR3, the DNA is TGTGCCAGCAGTCTGCAGGGTGGGAGGAACACTGAAGCTTTCTTT. It yields the protein CASSLQGGRNTEAFF.

This clonotype was recorded at least ten times. The rearrangement uses TRBV20-1 and TRBJ2-3, with 8 bases lining up with TRBD2. Unmatched junction bases numbered 7, after V lost 6 bases and J lost 5 bases. Germline loops: CDR1 DFQATT, CDR2 SNEGSKA (reference sequence). CDR3 length equals 13 residues. CDR3: CSAPRLAQDTQYF. In nucleotides, the CDR3 is TGCAGTGCCCCGAGACTAGCGCAAGATACGCAGTATTTT.

In this sample, this clonotype turned up many times. The V call is TRBV20-1, the J call TRBJ2-7; 10 bases map to TRBD1. This CDR3 is built from 13 residues. The germline V gene encodes CDR1 DFQATT and CDR2 SNEGSKA (reference sequence). Trimming removed 5 bases from V and 1 base from J; junction bases left unmatched: 2. CDR3 sequence reads: CSAGQGVSYEQYF. CDR3 bases: TGCAGTGCTGGACAGGGGGTTTCCTACGAGCAGTACTTC.

There are many counts of this clonotype. The V gene is TRBV20-1, the J gene TRBJ1-5; a weak D match, TRBD1 (5 bases). There are 16 residues in the CDR3. Looked up from germline, CDR1 is DFQATT and CDR2 is SNEGSKA (reference sequence). The V gene lost 8 bases and the J gene lost 3 bases, with 23 bases spanning the gap. CDR3 in amino acids: CSTYRNGGGVNQPQHF. CDR3 nucleotide sequence: TGCAGTACCTACAGGAACGGGGGTGGGGTCAATCAGCCCCAGCATTTT.